The T cell receptor beta chain described here comes from a study of T cell responses to AZD1222 COVID-19 vaccine. Clones were read by immunoSEQ multiplex PCR, and TCRdb kept only the in-frame ones, dropping some. The sample carries tens of thousands of clones, nearly 90% recorded once. Study-wide results and caveats: Repertoire collection took place solely once the T cell response had peaked.

Concerning this clone: No antigen is known for it.

Material: peripheral blood, obtained on day 0 of AZD1222 vaccination. The clonotype originates from an adult in good health.

CDR3 nucleotides: TGTGCCAGCAGTTTATTTGCAGGTGAAAACGGCTACACCTTC. Residues: CASSLFAGENGYTF. The chain uses TRBV27 and TRBJ1-2; the D is unclear. The CDR3 spans 14 residues. CDR1 is MNHEY and CDR2 is SMNVEV in the germline V gene (reference sequence). V lost 1 base, J lost 8 bases, and 14 bases lay in between.